The 15 T cell receptor beta chains listed next were all sequenced from one sample in a study of PD-1 and CTLA-4 blockade in melanoma. Measured with immunoSEQ multiplex PCR; TCRdb has only the in-frame clones, and not every one. Among 25,000 to 35,000 clones listed, around 90% were seen once. Here the sequenced sample was CD8+ T cells from peripheral blood, taken from a patient given anti-PD-1 treatment. The receptors originated from a human donor with melanoma.

The rearrangement links TRBV27 to TRBJ2-5, with 14 bases aligning to TRBD2. Trimming cost V 5 bases and J 4 bases; bases outside gene matches: 3. CDR3 length equals 15 residues. CDR1 and CDR2 from the germline V gene are MNHEY and SMNVEV (reference sequence). The CDR3 region has the DNA TGTGCCAGCAGTCCCGGGACTAGCGGGAGAGAGACCCAGTACTTC. Amino acids: CASSPGTSGRETQYF.

As for this clone: In the same sample, other DNA sequences code for this CDR3. The chain has TRBV5-1 and TRBJ2-1, with TRBD2 matching 11 bases. The germline gives CDR1 SGHRS, CDR2 YFSETQ. This CDR3 is built from 14 residues. V was clipped by 4 bases and J by 4 bases; unmatched bases: 1. The CDR3 sequence: CASSTSGGYNEQFF. CDR3 nucleotide sequence: TGCGCCAGCAGCACTAGCGGGGGATACAATGAGCAGTTCTTC.

This chain joins TRBV7-9 and TRBJ2-7, with D possibly matching TRBD1 (6 bases). The V gene's germline CDR1 is SEHNR and CDR2 FQNEAQ (reference sequence). CDR3 length equals 13 residues. Trimming shortened V by 4 bases and J by 5 bases, and 12 bases separated the two germline ends. Here the CDR3 DNA reads TGTGCCAGCAGCTCCAGGGGAGAGAACGAGCAGTACTTC. It translates to CASSSRGENEQYF. The whole variable domain, filled in from reference TRBV7-9 and TRBJ2-7, reads DTGVSQNPRHKITKRGQNVTFRCDPISEHNRLYWYRQTLGQGPEFLTYFQNEAQLEKSRLLSDRFSAERPKGSFSTLEIQRTEQGDSAMYLCASSSRGENEQYFGPGTRLTVT.

This sequence joins TRBV7-2 and TRBJ2-1; D is uncertain. Between the trimmed V and J ends, which lost 1 base and 1 base, there was a span of 8 bases. Germline V CDR1 and CDR2: SGHTA, FQGNSA. The CDR3 covers 15 residues. The CDR3 sequence is CASSLDAESYNEQFF. The CDR3 coding sequence is TGTGCCAGCAGCTTAGACGCGGAATCCTACAATGAGCAGTTCTTC.

The chain carries TRBV4-1 and TRBJ2-3, with 8 bases lining up with TRBD2. In germline, CDR1 is MGHRA, CDR2 YSYEKL. CDR3 length: 17 residues. The V gene end was trimmed by 1 base and the J gene end by 3 bases; junction bases not matched to a gene: 9. CDR3 sequence (DNA): TGCGCCAGCAGCCAAGTATCCGGAGGCGGGGGGACAGATACGCAGTATTTT. This gives the protein CASSQVSGGGGTDTQYF.

The rearrangement joins TRBV12-5 to TRBJ1-2, with TRBD1 identical over 12 bases. The CDR3 totals 19 residues. Losses at the gene ends were 0 bases for V and 3 bases for J; bases not matched to a gene: 11. The germline CDR1 and CDR2 sequences are LGHNT and FRNRAP. DNA of the CDR3: TGTGCTAGTGGTTTGGTTCCGACCGGGACAGGGGGCTCTTACTATGGCTACACCTTC. Protein product: CASGLVPTGTGGSYYGYTF.

This chain connects TRBV6-2 or TRBV6-3 to TRBJ2-3; 9 bases match TRBD1. J lost 3 bases, V lost 4 bases, and 5 bases had no gene match. Germline CDR1 MNHEY, CDR2 SVGEGT. This CDR3 has 15 residues. The CDR3 DNA sequence: TGTGCCAGCAGTTGGGACAGGGAGGAAACAGATACGCAGTATTTT. Its translation is CASSWDREETDTQYF.

The chain links TRBV30 to TRBJ1-1; D is unresolved. Germline V gene lookup returns CDR1 GTSNPN and CDR2 SVGIG (reference sequence). The CDR3 consists of 11 residues. CDR3 amino acids: CAISEGGEAFF. DNA for the CDR3: TGTGCGATATCGGAGGGTGGTGAAGCTTTCTTT.

V usage is TRBV7-6 and J usage is TRBJ2-3, with TRBD1 as a possible D gene (6 bases). The germline V gene encodes CDR1 SGHVS and CDR2 FNYEAQ. The CDR3 runs to 17 residues. The V and J ends lost 1 base and 2 bases respectively, with 16 bases between them. In DNA, the CDR3 is TGTGCCAGCAGCTTAGATCCGGGACAACTTACCACAGATACGCAGTATTTT. Translation gives CASSLDPGQLTTDTQYF.

With regard to this clone: Other DNA sequences within the sample encode an identical CDR3. This chain joins TRBV12-3 or TRBV12-4 and TRBJ2-7; D might be TRBD1 (5 bases). There are 13 residues in the CDR3. Trimming shortened V by 3 bases and J by 4 bases, and 10 bases separated the two germline ends. The DNA of the CDR3 is TGTGCCAGCAGTTTCAGGGTTCCTTACGAGCAGTACTTC. Protein sequence: CASSFRVPYEQYF.

The chain joins TRBV2 to TRBJ1-1, with TRBD1 matching 10 bases. The CDR3 has 14 amino acids. The J segment lost 1 base and the V segment lost 11 bases, leaving 7 bases of the junction unmatched. Germline loops: CDR1 SNHLY, CDR2 FYNNEI. For the CDR3, the DNA is TGTGCCGGCTTGGGACAGGGGAAGAACACTGAAGCTTTCTTT. This translates into CAGLGQGKNTEAFF.

The rearrangement uses TRBV9 and TRBJ2-7; D is unresolved. Germline CDR1 is SGDLS and CDR2 is YYNGEE. V was clipped by 0 bases and J by 2 bases, with 9 bases between them. This CDR3 contains 14 residues. The CDR3 nucleotides are TGTGCCAGCAGCGTAGAGGGCAAGGCCTACGAGCAGTACTTC. Translation gives CASSVEGKAYEQYF. The variable domain in full, completed from reference TRBV9 and TRBJ2-7, reads DSGVTQTPKHLITATGQRVTLRCSPRSGDLSVYWYQQSLDQGLQFLIQYYNGEERAKGNILERFSAQQFPDLHSELNLSSLELGDSALYFCASSVEGKAYEQYFGPGTRLTVT.

CDR3 in amino acids: CASSLRGSSYNEQFF. CDR3 bases: TGTGCCAGCAGTTTGAGAGGGAGCTCCTACAATGAGCAGTTCTTC. V is TRBV27 and J is TRBJ2-1; D might be TRBD2 (5 bases). Trimming took off 3 bases at V and 0 bases at J, with 9 bases between the two ends. The CDR3 is made up of 15 amino acids. Germline assignment: CDR1 MNHEY and CDR2 SMNVEV (reference sequence).

The chain carries TRBV7-8 and TRBJ1-6; possibly TRBD1 for D (6 bases). The V gene's germline CDR1 is SGHVS and CDR2 FQNEAQ. Trimming took 1 base from V and 8 from J, leaving 15 bases between them. This CDR3 spans 16 amino acids. The CDR3 nucleotides are TGTGCCAGCAGCTTAGGGGGGGCGTCGTGGGATTCACCCCTCCACTTT. Its protein product is CASSLGGASWDSPLHF.

This clone appeared once. The gene calls are TRBV11-2 and TRBJ2-5; the D call may be TRBD1 or TRBD2 (5 bases each). The CDR3 spans 17 residues. Trimming shortened V by 4 bases and J by 2 bases, and 20 bases separated the two germline ends. The V gene's germline CDR1 is SGHAT and CDR2 FQNNGV. The CDR3 sequence: CASSWGRDEKIQETQYF. The CDR3 DNA sequence: TGTGCCAGCAGCTGGGGCCGGGACGAAAAGATACAAGAGACCCAGTACTTC.